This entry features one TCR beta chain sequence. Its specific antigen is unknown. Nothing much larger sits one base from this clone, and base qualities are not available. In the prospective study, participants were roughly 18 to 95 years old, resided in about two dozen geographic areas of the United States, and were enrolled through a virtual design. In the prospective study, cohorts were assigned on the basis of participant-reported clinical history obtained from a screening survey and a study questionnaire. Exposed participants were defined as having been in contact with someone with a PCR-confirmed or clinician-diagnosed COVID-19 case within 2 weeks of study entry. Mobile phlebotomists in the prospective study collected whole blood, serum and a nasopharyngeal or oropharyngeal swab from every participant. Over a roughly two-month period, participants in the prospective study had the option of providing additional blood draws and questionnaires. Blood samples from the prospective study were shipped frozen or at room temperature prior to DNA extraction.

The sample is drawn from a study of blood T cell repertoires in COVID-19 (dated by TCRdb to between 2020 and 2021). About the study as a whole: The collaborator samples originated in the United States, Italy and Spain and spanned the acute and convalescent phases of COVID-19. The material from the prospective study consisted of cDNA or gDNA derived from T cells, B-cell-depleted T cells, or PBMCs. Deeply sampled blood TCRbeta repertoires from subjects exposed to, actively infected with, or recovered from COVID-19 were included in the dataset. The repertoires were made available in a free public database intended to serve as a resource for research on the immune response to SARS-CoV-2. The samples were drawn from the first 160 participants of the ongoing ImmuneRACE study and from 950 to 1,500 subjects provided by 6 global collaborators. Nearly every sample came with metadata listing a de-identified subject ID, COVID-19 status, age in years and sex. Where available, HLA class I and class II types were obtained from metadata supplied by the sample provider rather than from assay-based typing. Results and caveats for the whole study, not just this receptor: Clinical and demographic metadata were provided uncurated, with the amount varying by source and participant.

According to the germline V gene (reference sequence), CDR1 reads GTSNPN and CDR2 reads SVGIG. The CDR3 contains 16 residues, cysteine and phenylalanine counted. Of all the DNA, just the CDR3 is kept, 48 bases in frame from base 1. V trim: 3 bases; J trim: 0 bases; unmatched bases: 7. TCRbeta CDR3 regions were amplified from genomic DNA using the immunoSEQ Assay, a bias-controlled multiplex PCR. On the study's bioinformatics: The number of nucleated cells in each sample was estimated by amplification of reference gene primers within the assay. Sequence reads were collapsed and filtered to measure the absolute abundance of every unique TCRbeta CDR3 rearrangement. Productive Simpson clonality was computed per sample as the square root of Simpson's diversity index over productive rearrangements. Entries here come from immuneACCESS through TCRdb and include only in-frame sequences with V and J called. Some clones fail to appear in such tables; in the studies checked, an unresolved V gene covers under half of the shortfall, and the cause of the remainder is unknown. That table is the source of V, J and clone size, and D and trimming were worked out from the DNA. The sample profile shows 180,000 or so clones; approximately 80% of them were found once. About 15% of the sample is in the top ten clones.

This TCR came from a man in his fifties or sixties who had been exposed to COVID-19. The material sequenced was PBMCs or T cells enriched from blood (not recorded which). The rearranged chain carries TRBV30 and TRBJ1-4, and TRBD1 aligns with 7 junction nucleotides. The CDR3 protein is CAWSGTAYSTNEKLFF. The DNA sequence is TGTGCCTGGAGCGGGACAGCTTATTCAACTAATGAAAAACTGTTTTTT.